This T cell receptor beta chain stems from a study of T cell responses to AZD1222 COVID-19 vaccine. The study, taken as a whole, reports: Reportedly, nearly half of unique spike TCRs recognized epitopes outside B.1.351/B.1.1.7 mutations. Clonal diversity may have been underestimated in mostly white British donors. When two AZD1222 doses had been given, Spike-specific TCR breadth and depth rose.

CDR3 size: 16 residues. Germline loops: CDR1 KGHSH, CDR2 LQKENI. Trimming at V came to 6 bases and at J to 2 bases, leaving 8 bases not matched to a gene. The protocol was immunoSEQ multiplex PCR, while the TCRdb copy is restricted to in-frame clones and leaves out a portion. The table shows approximately 77,000 clones, with 80% to 90% occurring only once. About this clone itself: Its specificity is not known.

The receptor was isolated from an adult who received the AZD1222 COVID-19 vaccine. The chain uses TRBV18 and TRBJ2-2; 8 bases agree with TRBD1. The sequencing used peripheral blood, collected 28 days after the second AZD1222 dose. CDR3 in amino acids: CASSPEGQANTGELFF. The CDR3 bases are TGTGCCAGCTCCCCTGAGGGACAGGCTAACACCGGGGAGCTGTTTTTT.